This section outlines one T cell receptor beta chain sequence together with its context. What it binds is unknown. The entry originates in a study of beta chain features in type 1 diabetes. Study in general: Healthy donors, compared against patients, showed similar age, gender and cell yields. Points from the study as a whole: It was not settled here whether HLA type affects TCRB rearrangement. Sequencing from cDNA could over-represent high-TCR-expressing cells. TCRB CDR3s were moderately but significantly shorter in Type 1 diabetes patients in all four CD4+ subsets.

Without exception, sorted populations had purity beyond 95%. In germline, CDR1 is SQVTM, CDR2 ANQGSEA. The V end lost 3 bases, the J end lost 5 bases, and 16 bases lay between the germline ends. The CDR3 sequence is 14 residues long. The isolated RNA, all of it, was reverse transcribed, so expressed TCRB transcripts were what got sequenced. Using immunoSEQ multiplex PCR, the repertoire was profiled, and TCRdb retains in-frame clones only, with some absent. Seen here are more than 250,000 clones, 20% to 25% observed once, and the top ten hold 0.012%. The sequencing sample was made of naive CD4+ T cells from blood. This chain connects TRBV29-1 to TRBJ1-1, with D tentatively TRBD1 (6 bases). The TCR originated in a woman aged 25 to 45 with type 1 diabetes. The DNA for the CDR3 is TGCAGCGTTGATTTAGGGCAGGGGTATACTGAAGCTTTCTTT. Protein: CSVDLGQGYTEAFF.